What follows are 17 T cell receptor beta chains derived from one specimen sequenced in a study of control samples from healthy donors and cancer patients (dated by TCRdb to the early 2020s). Library preparation used the immunoSEQ multiplex PCR assay. Drawn from immuneACCESS, this table holds only the in-frame rearrangements with V and J called that TCRdb kept. Clones are partly lost; checked studies trace under half to an unresolved V gene and leave the rest unexplained. The sample records tens of thousands of clones, approximately 90% of which are singletons. The ten largest clones capture approximately 15% of the sample. What was sequenced was blood. The receptors derive from a woman between 70 and 85 years old in good health.

The chain joins TRBV19 to TRBJ2-7; D might be TRBD2 (5 bases). Trimming left V 3 bases short and J 2 bases short, with 8 bases between. This CDR3 contains 13 residues. Germline V CDR1 and CDR2: LNHDA, SQIVND (reference sequence). This CDR3 reads CASSIGLTYEQYF. CDR3 bases: TGTGCCAGTAGTATTGGACTGACCTACGAGCAGTACTTC.

The chain recombines TRBV7-2 with TRBJ1-3; unclear D gene. With 5 bases removed from V and 0 bases from J, the gap between germline ends came to 8 bases. The CDR3 sequence is 14 residues long. Germline V gene data show CDR1 as SGHTA and CDR2 as FQGNSA. CDR3 sequence: CASSRDLSGNTIYF. Written as DNA, the CDR3 is TGTGCCAGCAGCCGGGATCTCTCTGGAAACACCATATATTTT.

The V call is TRBV10-1, the J call TRBJ1-1; no clear D. V was shortened by 6 bases and J by 0 bases, with 8 bases between the two germline ends. Germline CDR1 and CDR2: WNHNN and SYGVQD (reference sequence). The CDR3 is 13 residues long. DNA for the CDR3: TGCGCCAGCAGGAGGGAGGTGAACACTGAAGCTTTCTTT. It encodes CASRREVNTEAFF.

This sequence joins TRBV5-1 and TRBJ1-6, with D perhaps TRBD1 (5 bases). This CDR3 is 14 amino acids long. The germline V and J ends were trimmed by 7 bases and 8 bases, with 16 bases remaining between them. The V gene's germline CDR1 is SGHRS and CDR2 YFSETQ. Here the CDR3 reads CASHRGDADSPLHF. In DNA form, the CDR3 reads TGCGCCAGCCACCGGGGGGACGCTGATTCACCCCTCCACTTT. Combining the CDR3 with reference TRBV5-1 and TRBJ1-6 gives the whole variable domain KAGVTQTPRYLIKTRGQQVTLSCSPISGHRSVSWYQQTPGQGLQFLFEYFSETQRNKGNFPGRFSGRQFSNSRSEMNVSTLELGDSALYLCASHRGDADSPLHFGNGTRLTVT.

This chain links TRBV18 with TRBJ2-3; D gene uncertain. This CDR3 region has 16 residues. With 6 bases removed from V and 3 bases from J, the gap between germline ends came to 19 bases. Germline lookup yields CDR1 KGHSH and CDR2 LQKENI. The CDR3 DNA reads TGTGCCAGCTCTCCCCCCGGCGTGTCCGGGACAGATACGCAGTATTTT. Its translation is CASSPPGVSGTDTQYF.

The chain combines TRBV4-3 with TRBJ1-1; a weak D match, TRBD1 (5 bases). Germline CDR1 is LGHNA and CDR2 is YSLEER. CDR3 length: 16 amino acids. V was pared by 4 bases and J by 6 bases, with 21 bases between. The CDR3 nucleotides are TGCGCCAGCAGCCGAGAGAGGGGAGCCCGAGCCCCTGAAGCTTTCTTT. Its protein product is CASSRERGARAPEAFF.

The chain is built from TRBV6-1 and TRBJ2-1; 12 bases match TRBD2. Germline V CDR1 and CDR2: MNHNS, SASEGT. The CDR3 consists of 16 residues. V lost 1 base to trimming and J lost 7 bases; unmatched junction nucleotides: 5. CDR3 DNA sequence: TGTGCCAGCAGTGAAGGACTAGCGGGAGTGGGGAATGAGCAGTTCTTC. Translation gives CASSEGLAGVGNEQFF.

The genes are TRBV5-4 and TRBJ2-7; TRBD1 matches 7 bases. V lost 5 bases, J lost 7 bases, and 6 bases stayed unmatched. Germline lookup yields CDR1 SGHNT and CDR2 YYREEE (reference sequence). The CDR3 consists of 12 residues. DNA for the CDR3: TGTGCCAGCAGTGAGGGGGCGCGAGAGCAGTACTTC. Protein sequence: CASSEGAREQYF.

The rearrangement uses TRBV5-5 and TRBJ1-6; 9 bases line up with TRBD1. This CDR3 is built from 16 residues. V lost 3 bases, J lost 10 bases, and 11 bases stayed unmatched. Germline V gene data show CDR1 as SGHKS and CDR2 as YYEKEE (reference sequence). The CDR3 is CASSSGQGRRESPLHF. The CDR3 bases are TGTGCCAGCAGCTCTGGACAGGGGCGAAGGGAATCACCCCTCCACTTT.

This chain uses TRBV7-9 with TRBJ2-1, with D unresolved. Germline V gives CDR1 SEHNR, CDR2 FQNEAQ (reference sequence). The CDR3 runs to 12 residues. With 4 bases removed from V and 4 bases from J, the gap between germline ends came to 5 bases. The CDR3 DNA follows: TGTGCCAGCAGCTCAAATTACAATGAGCAGTTCTTC. Protein sequence: CASSSNYNEQFF. Supplemented by reference TRBV7-9 and TRBJ2-1, the full variable domain reads DTGVSQNPRHKITKRGQNVTFRCDPISEHNRLYWYRQTLGQGPEFLTYFQNEAQLEKSRLLSDRFSAERPKGSFSTLEIQRTEQGDSAMYLCASSSNYNEQFFGPGTRLTVL.

The chain combines TRBV19 with TRBJ1-4, with a weak D call TRBD1 (5 bases). The germline V gene encodes CDR1 LNHDA and CDR2 SQIVND (reference sequence). V was shortened by 7 bases and J by 5 bases, with 14 bases between the two germline ends. The CDR3 loop spans 14 amino acids. CDR3 in amino acids: CASTRDPRNEKLFF. The CDR3 DNA follows: TGTGCCAGTACCCGGGACCCCAGGAATGAAAAACTGTTTTTT.

The chain uses TRBV3-1 (or the pseudogene TRBV3-2) and TRBJ1-3, with 7 bases lining up with TRBD1. The V gene end was trimmed by 1 base and the J gene end by 8 bases; junction bases not matched to a gene: 8. The CDR3 runs 15 residues. Germline V gene data show CDR1 as LGHDT and CDR2 as YNNKEL (reference sequence). In nucleotides, the CDR3 is TGTGCCAGCAGCCAAGGTAACAGGGGCGCGGACACCATATATTTT. Protein: CASSQGNRGADTIYF.

This chain connects TRBV5-1 to TRBJ1-6, with 7 bases lining up with TRBD1. Germline V gives CDR1 SGHRS, CDR2 YFSETQ. Losses at the gene ends were 4 bases for V and 10 bases for J; bases not matched to a gene: 8. This CDR3 region has 14 residues. CDR3 sequence (DNA): TGCGCCAGCAGCACCGGACAGGACGGATCACCCCTCCACTTT. This codes for CASSTGQDGSPLHF. Drawing the rest from reference TRBV5-1 and TRBJ1-6, the complete variable domain is KAGVTQTPRYLIKTRGQQVTLSCSPISGHRSVSWYQQTPGQGLQFLFEYFSETQRNKGNFPGRFSGRQFSNSRSEMNVSTLELGDSALYLCASSTGQDGSPLHFGNGTRLTVT.

The J gene is TRBJ1-1, the V gene TRBV6-5; no firm D call. Trimming left V 0 bases short and J 2 bases short, with 7 bases between. Germline V lookup: CDR1 MNHEY, CDR2 SVGAGI. This CDR3 spans 14 amino acids. Here the CDR3 reads CASSYSRLNTEAFF. CDR3 DNA sequence: TGTGCCAGCAGTTACTCCAGACTAAACACTGAAGCTTTCTTT.

J is TRBJ1-5 and V is TRBV19; no reliable D call. This CDR3 region has 13 residues. The V gene lost 5 bases and the J gene lost 5 bases, with 10 bases spanning the gap. Germline assignment: CDR1 LNHDA and CDR2 SQIVND (reference sequence). The CDR3 coding sequence is TGTGCCAGTAGTGTCGACTGGTATCAGCCCCAGCATTTT. Translating it yields CASSVDWYQPQHF.

CDR3 region: CASSMVSSGNTIYF. CDR3 bases: TGTGCCAGTAGTATGGTGAGCTCTGGAAACACCATATATTTT. The rearrangement uses TRBV19 and TRBJ1-3; D uncertain. The CDR3 consists of 14 residues. Germline V gene lookup returns CDR1 LNHDA and CDR2 SQIVND (reference sequence). V lost 3 bases and J 0 bases, leaving 6 bases between the germline ends.

This chain joins TRBV19 and TRBJ1-1, with D perhaps matching TRBD1 (5 bases). Germline lookup yields CDR1 LNHDA and CDR2 SQIVND (reference sequence). The CDR3 has 18 residues. V dropped 3 bases and J dropped 1 base, with 21 bases sitting between them. In DNA form, the CDR3 reads TGTGCCAGTAGTATTTCGGTCCCAGGGATAGGGTCGAACACTGAAGCTTTCTTT. This codes for CASSISVPGIGSNTEAFF. The full variable domain, in which reference TRBV19 and TRBJ1-1 provide the parts outside the CDR3, is DGGITQSPKYLFRKEGQNVTLSCEQNLNHDAMYWYRQDPGQGLRLIYYSQIVNDFQKGDIAEGYSVSREKKESFPLTVTSAQKNPTAFYLCASSISVPGIGSNTEAFFGQGTRLTVV.